Shown below are 29 T cell receptor beta chains from a single sample sequenced in a study of blood T cell repertoires in COVID-19. The protocol was immunoSEQ multiplex PCR, while the TCRdb copy is restricted to in-frame clones and leaves out a portion. The sample gives about 300,000 clones, around 92% of which show up once; 2.5% to 3% is in the top ten. The sample was PBMCs or T cells enriched from blood (not recorded which). Source of these receptors: a woman aged 50 to 65 who had been exposed to COVID-19.

This chain connects TRBV4-2 to TRBJ1-2; D remains ambiguous. Germline V gives CDR1 LGHNA, CDR2 YNFKEQ. V gave up 2 bases and J gave up 0 bases, with 22 bases separating them. This CDR3 spans 19 amino acids. This chain's CDR3 is CASSQYLERSLASNYGYTF. The CDR3 DNA follows: TGTGCCAGCAGCCAATATCTGGAACGGAGCCTAGCCTCTAACTATGGCTACACCTTC.

The CDR3 region is CAWSLTGAQTEAFF. The CDR3 region has the DNA TGTGCCTGGAGTTTGACAGGGGCGCAGACTGAAGCTTTCTTT. This sequence joins TRBV30 and TRBJ1-1; TRBD1 aligns across 8 bases. The CDR3 length is 14 residues. In germline, CDR1 is GTSNPN, CDR2 SVGIG (reference sequence). V shed 2 bases and J 5 bases; nucleotides not matched to a gene: 7.

V is TRBV19 and J is TRBJ1-2; possible D gene TRBD1, 5 bases. Trimming removed 5 bases at V and 0 bases at J, with 13 bases between. Looked up from germline, CDR1 is LNHDA and CDR2 is SQIVND (reference sequence). The CDR3 contains 15 residues. This CDR3 reads CASSPWGGTNYGYTF. The CDR3 DNA reads as TGTGCCAGTAGTCCCTGGGGGGGGACTAACTATGGCTACACCTTC.

The rearrangement joins TRBV18 to TRBJ1-3; 10 bases fit TRBD1. J gave up 4 bases and V 0 bases, and 3 bases lay outside the gene matches. The germline CDR1 and CDR2 sequences are KGHSH and LQKENI. This CDR3 is built from 16 residues. This chain's CDR3 is CASSPPGQGMGNTIYF. The CDR3 coding sequence is TGTGCCAGCTCACCACCGGGACAGGGGATGGGAAACACCATATATTTT.

This chain's CDR3 is CASSQGLAGGPGELFF. The CDR3 region has the DNA TGTGCCAGCAGCCAAGGACTAGCGGGGGGGCCCGGGGAGCTGTTTTTT. The genes are TRBV3-1 (or the pseudogene TRBV3-2) and TRBJ2-2; 14 bases map to TRBD2. Looked up from germline, CDR1 is LGHDT and CDR2 is YNNKEL (reference sequence). The CDR3 has 16 residues. V shed 1 base and J 6 bases; nucleotides not matched to a gene: 1.

The V call is TRBV5-1, the J call TRBJ1-1, with D tentatively TRBD1 (6 bases). There are 14 residues in the CDR3. Germline V gene data show CDR1 as SGHRS and CDR2 as YFSETQ. The V gene lost 0 bases and the J gene lost 6 bases, with 12 bases spanning the gap. CDR3 sequence reads: CASSLGPGGPEAFF. The CDR3 DNA is TGCGCCAGCAGCTTGGGTCCGGGGGGGCCTGAAGCTTTCTTT.

The gene calls are TRBV5-1 and TRBJ1-1; the D gene is possibly TRBD1 (5 bases). The CDR3 runs 18 residues. Germline loops: CDR1 SGHRS, CDR2 YFSETQ. V shed 1 base and J shed 1 base, with 20 bases lying between them. The CDR3 here is CASSLRGSRGSENTEAFF. For the CDR3, the DNA is TGCGCCAGCAGCTTGCGGGGCAGTCGGGGGTCCGAGAACACTGAAGCTTTCTTT.

The chain is built from TRBV11-2 and TRBJ2-5, with a possible D match to TRBD1 (5 bases). CDR1 and CDR2 (germline): SGHAT, FQNNGV. This CDR3 contains 15 residues. Trimming took off 1 base at V and 6 bases at J, with 15 bases between the two ends. The CDR3 DNA is TGTGCCAGCAGCTTAGTATCCGCAGGGTTTAAGACCCAGTACTTC. Amino acid sequence: CASSLVSAGFKTQYF. Drawing the rest from reference TRBV11-2 and TRBJ2-5, the complete variable domain is EAGVAQSPRYKIIEKRQSVAFWCNPISGHATLYWYQQILGQGPKLLIQFQNNGVVDDSQLPKDRFSAERLKGVDSTLKIQPAKLEDSAVYLCASSLVSAGFKTQYFGPGTRLLVL.

A note on this clone: This same CDR3 is encoded by further DNA sequences in the sample. The genes are TRBV3-1 (or the pseudogene TRBV3-2) and TRBJ2-7; unclear D gene. V lost 1 base, J lost 3 bases, and 4 bases lay in between. The germline CDR1 and CDR2 sequences are LGHDT and YNNKEL (reference sequence). The CDR3 extends over 12 amino acids. CDR3 protein: CASSQASYEQYF. In DNA form, the CDR3 reads TGTGCCAGCAGCCAAGCCAGCTACGAGCAGTACTTC.

This chain connects TRBV5-6 to TRBJ1-5; D ambiguous. Trimming shortened V by 0 bases and J by 4 bases, and 14 bases separated the two germline ends. Per germline, CDR1 SGHDT and CDR2 YYEEEE. The CDR3 covers 16 residues. The CDR3 spells CASSLAGFGWNQPQHF. The CDR3 DNA is TGTGCCAGCAGCTTGGCCGGGTTTGGCTGGAATCAGCCCCAGCATTTT. Variable domain in full (rest from reference TRBV5-6 and TRBJ1-5): DAGVTQSPTHLIKTRGQQVTLRCSPKSGHDTVSWYQQALGQGPQFIFQYYEEEERQRGNFPDRFSGHQFPNYSSELNVNALLLGDSALYLCASSLAGFGWNQPQHFGDGTRLSIL.

This chain connects TRBV7-2 to TRBJ2-1; 8 bases match TRBD2. Germline values: CDR1 SGHTA, CDR2 FQGNSA. The CDR3 has 15 amino acids. V shed 5 bases, J shed 4 bases, and the junction held 7 bases outside the gene matches. The CDR3 region is CASSQSGGNYNEQFF. The CDR3 DNA reads TGTGCCAGCAGCCAGAGCGGGGGAAATTACAATGAGCAGTTCTTC.

The V and J genes are TRBV7-2 and TRBJ2-7, with a possible D match to TRBD1 (6 bases). V was cut by 2 bases and J by 3 bases, with 14 bases left in between. This CDR3 region has 15 residues. CDR1 and CDR2 (germline): SGHTA, FQGNSA. The chain's CDR3 is CASSLTAQGNYEQYF. CDR3 nucleotide sequence: TGTGCCAGCAGCTTAACGGCACAGGGAAACTACGAGCAGTACTTC.

The chain uses TRBV29-1 and TRBJ2-3; weak D call: TRBD1 (6 bases). The CDR3 is 15 amino acids. Trimming removed 7 bases from V and 1 base from J, with 18 bases in between. CDR1 is SQVTM and CDR2 is ANQGSEA in the germline V gene. CDR3 nucleotides: TGCAGCGATAAAGCAGGGGCCGGAGGCACAGATACGCAGTATTTT. Translated: CSDKAGAGGTDTQYF.

Points on this clone: Distinct nucleotide sequences in the sample also encode this CDR3. The chain couples TRBV5-1 to TRBJ2-7, with D possibly TRBD2 on 5 matching bases. The CDR3 consists of 12 residues. Deletions cut 2 bases from V and 2 bases from J, with 5 bases between. Germline lookup yields CDR1 SGHRS and CDR2 YFSETQ. CDR3 bases: TGCGCCAGCAGCTTCGGGACCTACGAGCAGTACTTC. Translated, it gives CASSFGTYEQYF.

The J gene is TRBJ2-2, the V gene TRBV14; D is perhaps TRBD2 (6 bases). V lost 1 base, J lost 7 bases, and 10 bases lay in between. The CDR3 is 14 amino acids. The germline CDR1 and CDR2 sequences are SGHDN and FVKESK. Written as DNA, the CDR3 is TGTGCCAGCAGCCAAGGTACGGGGGTCGGGGAGCTGTTTTTT. Its protein product is CASSQGTGVGELFF.

This chain connects TRBV5-1 to TRBJ2-7, with 7 bases lining up with TRBD1. The germline CDR1 and CDR2 sequences are SGHRS and YFSETQ. Losses at the gene ends were 2 bases for V and 2 bases for J; bases not matched to a gene: 7. The CDR3 is made up of 15 amino acids. The CDR3 loop reads CASSLQGQNPYEQYF. CDR3 bases: TGCGCCAGCAGCTTACAGGGACAGAACCCCTACGAGCAGTACTTC.

V gene TRBV6-5 combines with J gene TRBJ2-2; 12 bases line up with TRBD2. Germline values: CDR1 MNHEY, CDR2 SVGAGI. CDR3 size: 14 residues. The ends lost 8 bases at V and 6 bases at J; junction bases unmatched: 4. CDR3 sequence reads: CASASGGASGELFF. The DNA of the CDR3 is TGTGCCAGCGCTAGCGGGGGGGCCTCCGGGGAGCTGTTTTTT.

The V and J genes are TRBV7-9 and TRBJ2-3, with D hard to call. The CDR3 has 13 amino acids. V shed 3 bases and J shed 6 bases, with 10 bases lying between them. Germline V gives CDR1 SEHNR, CDR2 FQNEAQ (reference sequence). DNA of the CDR3: TGTGCCAGCAGCTTTGGTCCAGGTGATACGCAGTATTTT. Encoded protein: CASSFGPGDTQYF.

The J gene is TRBJ2-5, the V gene TRBV29-1; TRBD1 aligns across 9 bases. Germline V gives CDR1 SQVTM, CDR2 ANQGSEA. The CDR3 extends over 16 amino acids. V trimming: 0 bases; J trimming: 5 bases; junction bases outside the gene matches: 10. CDR3 region: CSVEDPRTGEFETQYF. As DNA, the CDR3 is TGCAGCGTTGAAGATCCTCGGACAGGGGAATTTGAGACCCAGTACTTC.

The chain carries TRBV19 and TRBJ2-7, with 8 bases lining up with TRBD2. V was clipped by 3 bases and J by 4 bases; unmatched bases: 5. The V gene's germline CDR1 is LNHDA and CDR2 SQIVND (reference sequence). The CDR3 is 14 residues long. The CDR3 DNA follows: TGTGCCAGTAGTATCGCGGGGGGACAATACGAGCAGTACTTC. Translating gives CASSIAGGQYEQYF.

In its sample, this clone was seen a few times. The chain has TRBV5-4 and TRBJ2-2, with D tentatively TRBD1 (6 bases). Germline CDR1 reads SGHNT; CDR2 reads YYREEE (reference sequence). V gave up 4 bases and J gave up 4 bases, with 14 bases separating them. The CDR3 length is 15 residues. Here the CDR3 reads CASSPRTDATGELFF. In DNA, the CDR3 is TGTGCCAGCAGCCCGCGGACAGACGCCACCGGGGAGCTGTTTTTT. Using reference TRBV5-4 and TRBJ2-2 for the parts outside the CDR3, the full variable domain is ETGVTQSPTHLIKTRGQQVTLRCSSQSGHNTVSWYQQALGQGPQFIFQYYREEENGRGNFPPRFSGLQFPNYSSELNVNALELDDSALYLCASSPRTDATGELFFGEGSRLTVL.

V is TRBV2 and J is TRBJ2-7; 14 nucleotides agree with TRBD2. V was clipped by 7 bases and J by 5 bases; unmatched bases: 4. Germline V gives CDR1 SNHLY, CDR2 FYNNEI. This CDR3 comprises 14 residues. The DNA of the CDR3 is TGTGCCAGCAAGGGGACTAGCGGGGGCCACGAGCAGTACTTC. Amino acids: CASKGTSGGHEQYF.

J is TRBJ1-2 and V is TRBV9; D ambiguous. The germline gives CDR1 SGDLS, CDR2 YYNGEE. The V end was cut by 4 bases, the J end by 4 bases, with 5 bases between. The length of the CDR3 is 11 residues. The CDR3 sequence is CASSRGYGYTF. DNA of the CDR3: TGTGCCAGCAGCCGAGGCTATGGCTACACCTTC. Combining the CDR3 with reference TRBV9 and TRBJ1-2 gives the whole variable domain DSGVTQTPKHLITATGQRVTLRCSPRSGDLSVYWYQQSLDQGLQFLIQYYNGEERAKGNILERFSAQQFPDLHSELNLSSLELGDSALYFCASSRGYGYTFGSGTRLTVV.

The J gene is TRBJ1-4, the V gene TRBV5-6; possible D gene TRBD1, 5 bases. CDR3 length: 15 residues. The germline V gene has CDR1 SGHDT and CDR2 YYEEEE. V shed 4 bases and J shed 4 bases, with 14 bases lying between them. CDR3 region: CASSVGLTINEKLFF. In nucleotides, the CDR3 is TGTGCCAGCAGCGTGGGACTCACTATTAATGAAAAACTGTTTTTT.

The chain uses TRBV28 and TRBJ2-2; D unclear. CDR1 and CDR2 (germline): MDHEN, SYDVKM. This CDR3 spans 14 amino acids. The germline V and J ends were trimmed by 1 base and 3 bases, with 6 bases remaining between them. The CDR3 coding sequence is TGTGCCAGCAGTTTATATCCGTACACCGGGGAGCTGTTTTTT. Protein product: CASSLYPYTGELFF.

In its sample, this clone was seen once. V gene TRBV28 combines with J gene TRBJ1-2; TRBD1 is a possible D gene (5 bases). V shed 7 bases and J shed 1 base, with 13 bases lying between them. CDR3 length: 14 amino acids. The V gene's germline CDR1 is MDHEN and CDR2 SYDVKM. CDR3 bases: TGTGCCAGCACGCTAAAGGGGCGTAACTATGGCTACACCTTC. This encodes CASTLKGRNYGYTF.

The chain uses TRBV4-2 and TRBJ2-1; 9 nucleotides agree with TRBD1. V dropped 4 bases and J dropped 7; count of bases not matched to a gene: 14. The CDR3 is 17 amino acids. Germline values: CDR1 LGHNA, CDR2 YNFKEQ. CDR3 DNA sequence: TGTGCCAGCAGCCGGGCTACGGTAGCGACAGGGGGAAATGAGCAGTTCTTC. As protein: CASSRATVATGGNEQFF.

This sequence joins TRBV5-1 and TRBJ2-2, with D maybe TRBD1 (6 bases). Germline lookup yields CDR1 SGHRS and CDR2 YFSETQ. The CDR3 is 14 amino acids. With 4 bases removed from V and 4 bases from J, the gap between germline ends came to 11 bases. CDR3 nucleotides: TGCGCCAGCAGCATAGGACAGATCACCGGGGAGCTGTTTTTT. This gives the protein CASSIGQITGELFF.

V and J are TRBV7-2 and TRBJ2-7; 12 nucleotides match TRBD2. CDR3 size: 15 residues. The V segment lost 6 bases and the J segment 2 bases; nucleotides outside the gene matches: 5. Germline V lookup: CDR1 SGHTA, CDR2 FQGNSA. Here the CDR3 DNA reads TGTGCCAGCAGTCTTACTAGCGGGGGGACCTACGAGCAGTACTTC. Translated: CASSLTSGGTYEQYF. Together with reference TRBV7-2 and TRBJ2-7, the CDR3 gives the full variable domain: GAGVSQSPSNKVTEKGKDVELRCDPISGHTALYWYRQSLGQGLEFLIYFQGNSAPDKSGLPSDRFSAERTGGSVSTLTIQRTQQEDSAVYLCASSLTSGGTYEQYFGPGTRLTVT.